Listed below are T cell receptor beta chains from one sample, sequenced in a study of blood T cell repertoires in COVID-19. Sequencing was performed with immunoSEQ multiplex PCR; in TCRdb, only in-frame clones are kept and a portion is missing. The sample includes about 250,000 clones, approximately 90% of them seen just once. The source material was PBMCs or T cells enriched from blood (not recorded which). The receptors shown here come from a man aged 35 to 55 who had recovered from COVID-19. The CDR3 runs from the conserved cysteine through the conserved F or W. Rows give clone size only sometimes, using once, few, many, or a class for an expanded clone.

j_gene: TRBJ1-6
abundance: NA
v_gene: TRBV19
CDR3aa: CASSIKQGDNSPLHF

j_gene: TRBJ1-1
abundance: once
v_gene: TRBV10-1
CDR3aa: CASSKDMTEAFF

j_gene: TRBJ1-3
abundance: NA
v_gene: TRBV5-1
CDR3aa: CASSLRTGGTGNTIYF

j_gene: TRBJ1-1
abundance: few
v_gene: TRBV7-3
CDR3aa: CASSLNQGMNTEAFF

j_gene: TRBJ1-1
abundance: NA
v_gene: TRBV12-3/TRBV12-4
CDR3aa: CASGPGLNTEAFF

j_gene: TRBJ1-5
abundance: NA
v_gene: TRBV7-9
CDR3aa: CASSLGLDQPQHF

j_gene: TRBJ2-2
abundance: few
v_gene: TRBV27
CDR3aa: CASSRTGTANTGELFF

j_gene: TRBJ2-1
abundance: once
v_gene: TRBV19
CDR3aa: CASSISGVGLAGAPSDEQFF

j_gene: TRBJ2-7
abundance: NA
v_gene: TRBV3-1/TRBV3-2
CDR3aa: CASRPGGTYEQYF

j_gene: TRBJ2-2
abundance: NA
v_gene: TRBV7-9
CDR3aa: CAGNSGRPNTGELFF

j_gene: TRBJ2-7
abundance: NA
v_gene: TRBV6-5
CDR3aa: CASSRPGEFGYEQYF